A selection of T cell receptor beta chains follows, all from one sample in a study of identical twins. In TCRdb, the 5' RACE reads were re-called with MiXCR into one record per CDR3 protein. The table has under 1 million distinct CDR3 sequences, roughly an eighth seen once. The same data also contributed to another study, on yellow fever vaccine responses in identical twins.

Material for sequencing was PBMCs. Every receptor here comes from a woman younger than 30 in good health. The CDR3 runs from the conserved cysteine through the conserved F or W. Fields, in order: V gene, clone size, J gene, D gene, CDR3 protein, CDR3 DNA. D genes are given only for firm matches. Not every row has a clone size; where given, it reads once, few, many or a size class.

v_gene: TRBV5-1; abundance: few; j_gene: TRBJ1-5; d_gene: NA; CDR3aa: CASSLRTTDSNQPQHF; CDR3nt: TGCGCCAGCAGCTTACGTACGACAGATAGCAATCAGCCCCAGCATTTT
v_gene: TRBV5-4; abundance: NA; j_gene: TRBJ2-7; d_gene: TRBD2; CDR3aa: CASSLTAGGLYEQYF; CDR3nt: TGTGCCAGCAGCTTGACGGCGGGAGGGCTGTACGAGCAGTACTTC
v_gene: TRBV6-1; abundance: NA; j_gene: TRBJ2-7; d_gene: TRBD1; CDR3aa: CASLGQGPYEQYF; CDR3nt: TGTGCCAGCCTGGGACAGGGCCCCTACGAGCAGTACTTC
v_gene: TRBV7-2; abundance: NA; j_gene: TRBJ2-1; d_gene: NA; CDR3aa: CASSQRGRNEQFF; CDR3nt: TGTGCCAGCAGCCAAAGGGGTAGGAATGAGCAGTTCTTC
v_gene: TRBV27; abundance: few; j_gene: TRBJ2-7; d_gene: NA; CDR3aa: CASLQGYEQYF; CDR3nt: TGTGCCAGCCTGCAGGGCTACGAGCAGTACTTC
v_gene: TRBV12-3/TRBV12-4; abundance: few; j_gene: TRBJ2-3; d_gene: TRBD2; CDR3aa: CAISLVGSGITSTDTQYF; CDR3nt: TGTGCCATCAGTTTAGTCGGTAGCGGGATTACTAGCACAGATACGCAGTATTTT
v_gene: TRBV12-3/TRBV12-4; abundance: few; j_gene: TRBJ2-5; d_gene: NA; CDR3aa: CASSSGIVTQYF; CDR3nt: TGTGCCAGCAGTTCAGGGATTGTGACCCAGTACTTC
v_gene: TRBV18; abundance: NA; j_gene: TRBJ2-2; d_gene: NA; CDR3aa: CASSLDRFNTGELFF; CDR3nt: TGTGCCAGCTCACTGGACAGATTTAACACCGGGGAGCTGTTTTTT
v_gene: TRBV5-6; abundance: NA; j_gene: TRBJ2-3; d_gene: NA; CDR3aa: CASSQLVTFSTDTQYF; CDR3nt: TGTGCCAGCAGCCAGCTAGTCACCTTTAGCACAGATACGCAGTATTTT
v_gene: TRBV5-5; abundance: NA; j_gene: TRBJ2-7; d_gene: NA; CDR3aa: CASSLRRSSYEQYF; CDR3nt: TGTGCCAGCAGCTTAAGACGGAGCTCCTACGAGCAGTACTTC
v_gene: TRBV15; abundance: NA; j_gene: TRBJ1-5; d_gene: TRBD1; CDR3aa: CATSRERGRQPQHF; CDR3nt: TGTGCCACCAGCAGAGAGAGGGGGCGGCAGCCCCAGCATTTT
v_gene: TRBV6-8; abundance: NA; j_gene: TRBJ2-7; d_gene: TRBD2; CDR3aa: CASRILAGTNEQYF; CDR3nt: TGTGCCAGCAGGATACTAGCGGGGACGAACGAGCAGTACTTC
v_gene: TRBV2; abundance: many; j_gene: TRBJ2-5; d_gene: NA; CDR3aa: CASRAEETQYF; CDR3nt: TGTGCCAGCAGGGCCGAAGAGACCCAGTACTTC
v_gene: TRBV20-1; abundance: NA; j_gene: TRBJ2-3; d_gene: NA; CDR3aa: CSARGPKVSTDTQYF; CDR3nt: TGCAGTGCTAGAGGCCCAAAGGTCAGCACAGATACGCAGTATTTT
v_gene: TRBV12-3/TRBV12-4; abundance: many; j_gene: TRBJ2-5; d_gene: NA; CDR3aa: CASTWVNQETQYF; CDR3nt: TGTGCCAGCACCTGGGTGAACCAAGAGACCCAGTACTTC
v_gene: TRBV10-2; abundance: NA; j_gene: TRBJ1-6; d_gene: NA; CDR3aa: CASRQSLNSPLHF; CDR3nt: TGCGCCAGCAGACAGTCTCTCAATTCACCCCTCCACTTT
v_gene: TRBV20-1; abundance: few; j_gene: TRBJ2-3; d_gene: NA; CDR3aa: CSASEDLASYTQYF; CDR3nt: TGCAGTGCTAGTGAGGATCTGGCTTCATATACGCAGTATTTT
v_gene: TRBV7-9; abundance: few; j_gene: TRBJ2-4; d_gene: NA; CDR3aa: CASSEERGAKNIQYF; CDR3nt: TGTGCCAGCAGCGAAGAACGAGGGGCCAAAAACATTCAGTACTTC
v_gene: TRBV4-1; abundance: many; j_gene: TRBJ2-1; d_gene: NA; CDR3aa: CASSQEFLYNEQFF; CDR3nt: TGCGCCAGCAGCCAAGAATTCCTTTACAATGAGCAGTTCTTC
v_gene: TRBV7-3; abundance: few; j_gene: TRBJ2-1; d_gene: NA; CDR3aa: CASSIEGSLFSSYNEQFF; CDR3nt: TGTGCCAGCAGTATCGAGGGTAGCCTCTTTAGCTCCTACAATGAGCAGTTCTTC
v_gene: TRBV5-1; abundance: NA; j_gene: TRBJ2-3; d_gene: NA; CDR3aa: CASSLEGGISTDTQYF; CDR3nt: TGCGCCAGCAGCTTGGAAGGCGGGATTAGCACAGATACGCAGTATTTT
v_gene: TRBV4-1; abundance: many; j_gene: TRBJ2-7; d_gene: NA; CDR3aa: CASSQDRRGYEQYF; CDR3nt: TGCGCCAGCAGCCAAGATCGGAGAGGCTACGAGCAGTACTTC
v_gene: TRBV5-1; abundance: NA; j_gene: TRBJ1-1; d_gene: NA; CDR3aa: CASSLRSSVPNTEAFF; CDR3nt: TGCGCCAGCAGCTTGAGGTCGAGTGTTCCGAACACTGAAGCTTTCTTT
v_gene: TRBV18; abundance: few; j_gene: TRBJ1-4; d_gene: NA; CDR3aa: CASSPNSGVGEKLFF; CDR3nt: TGTGCCAGCTCACCTAACTCAGGGGTTGGTGAAAAACTGTTTTTT
v_gene: TRBV5-6; abundance: NA; j_gene: TRBJ2-1; d_gene: TRBD1; CDR3aa: CASSLALRGPAGEQFF; CDR3nt: TGTGCCAGCAGCTTGGCGTTAAGGGGGCCGGCCGGTGAGCAGTTCTTC
v_gene: TRBV12-3/TRBV12-4; abundance: few; j_gene: TRBJ2-2; d_gene: NA; CDR3aa: CSTRGKTGELFF; CDR3nt: TGTTCTACGAGGGGTAAAACCGGGGAGCTGTTTTTT
v_gene: TRBV11-2; abundance: NA; j_gene: TRBJ2-3; d_gene: NA; CDR3aa: CASSSQQGTSTDTQYF; CDR3nt: TGTGCCAGCAGCTCGCAACAGGGAACCAGCACAGATACGCAGTATTTT
v_gene: TRBV5-6; abundance: NA; j_gene: TRBJ2-2; d_gene: NA; CDR3aa: CASSLSPTLTGELFF; CDR3nt: TGTGCCAGCAGCTTGAGTCCTACCCTTACCGGGGAGCTGTTTTTT
v_gene: TRBV5-1; abundance: many; j_gene: TRBJ1-2; d_gene: NA; CDR3aa: CASSSVGQNYGYTF; CDR3nt: TGCGCCAGCAGCTCGGTAGGCCAGAACTATGGCTACACCTTC
v_gene: TRBV2; abundance: few; j_gene: TRBJ2-2; d_gene: TRBD1; CDR3aa: CASSAPGQGYGELFF; CDR3nt: TGTGCCAGCAGTGCTCCGGGACAGGGGTACGGGGAGCTGTTTTTT
v_gene: TRBV28; abundance: NA; j_gene: TRBJ2-7; d_gene: NA; CDR3aa: CASRLEGNSYEQYF; CDR3nt: TGTGCCAGCAGGTTGGAGGGCAACTCCTACGAGCAGTACTTC
v_gene: TRBV6-5; abundance: few; j_gene: TRBJ2-2; d_gene: NA; CDR3aa: CASSYGAAGGELFF; CDR3nt: TGTGCCAGCAGTTATGGGGCCGCTGGCGGGGAGCTGTTTTTT
v_gene: TRBV7-3; abundance: NA; j_gene: TRBJ2-3; d_gene: TRBD2; CDR3aa: CASGPASGVSDTQYF; CDR3nt: TGTGCCAGCGGCCCGGCTAGCGGGGTCTCAGATACGCAGTATTTT